The source of this T cell receptor beta chain is a study (dated by TCRdb to 2014 to 2015). General notes on the study: The study examined whether tumor-infiltrating Tregs in breast cancer are drawn from blood Tregs or arise in situ by conversion from other CD4+ T cell subsets. Study-wide findings and limitations: The TCR gene usage of tumor memory CD4+ T cells clustered together with blood and lymph node memory CD4+ cells and with lymph node naive CD4+ cells. The larger-cohort validation was restricted to a single TCR beta V-J rearrangement rather than whole repertoires. The TCR alpha and beta sequences of tumor-infiltrating Tregs showed the greatest overlap with tumor naive CD4+ T cells, followed by blood naive CD4+ T cells.

Full-length TCR variable regions were amplified by 5' RACE PCR using constant-region reverse primers, and then by semi-nested PCR using Nested Universal Primer A. Using the ReliaPrep RNA Cell Miniprep System, total RNA was extracted, and the SMARTer RACE 5'/3' Kit was then used to reverse transcribe the RNA into 5'RACE-ready cDNA. Full-length TCR alpha and beta libraries were barcoded with multiplex adaptors and sequenced on an Illumina MiSeq. As for the authors' bioinformatics: Sequencing data were pooled across the five patients for each of nine subset-tissue groups and compared by unsupervised clustering of TCR gene usage. Repertoire similarity was calculated with the Morisita-Horn index, weighting shared sequences by their contribution to each repertoire. Using fastp at Q25 and MiXCR, TCRdb reprocessed the public reads and kept productive beta chains. Rows matching on CDR3 protein sequence are summarized as one entry with the most common DNA and genes. The V and J calls were determined by TCRdb, not by the authors. The sample table shows approximately 12,000 distinct CDR3 sequences, and roughly 47% are seen once. The top ten clonotypes cover around 11% of the sample.

Compared with germline, V lacks 5 bases and J lacks 3 bases; bases without a gene match: 4. The CDR3 starts with the cysteine, ends with the phenylalanine, and has 14 residues. Left in the record is the CDR3 DNA by itself, 42 bases read in frame from the first base. The germline V gene sets CDR1 to SGHNT and CDR2 to YENEEA. CD4+CD25+CD127-/low cells were isolated as Tregs. Tregs, naive and memory CD4+ T cells from tumor, blood and ipsilateral draining lymph nodes of five breast cancer patients underwent full-length TCR alpha and beta sequencing. Tumor tissue, along with lymph nodes from ipsilateral axillary dissection, was perfused with PBS, minced, and then digested using collagenase I and hyaluronidase. A purity exceeding 90% was confirmed by FACS for the sorted cell populations. Points on this clonotype: Its recognized antigen is unknown. No base quality information exists; no much larger clone differs at one position.

Recombination connected TRBV11-3 to TRBJ2-7, with 10 central nucleotides matching TRBD1. The sequenced sample was tumor-infiltrating Tregs sorted from the breast tumor. The source is a female donor with breast cancer. CDR3 protein: CASSTGQGSYEQYF. The DNA reads TGTGCCAGCAGCACGGGACAGGGGAGCTACGAGCAGTACTTC.